Presented here are 9 T cell receptor beta chains from one specimen sequenced in a study of CD8+CD57+ T cells in acquired aplastic anemia (dated by TCRdb to the late 2010s). Patients chosen for sequencing had shown expansion of CD8+CD57+ cells by flow cytometry. Sequencing took place on an Illumina HiSeq 2000. Genomic DNA served as template for TCR beta VDJ combination and CDR3 sequence profiling. TCRdb handled the public reads itself, with Q25 trimming in fastp and clone calling in MiXCR, and kept productive beta chains. Here each entry gathers all rows of one CDR3 protein and keeps the most common genes and DNA. For this sample there are hundreds of thousands of distinct CDR3 sequences; approximately 86% appear just once. The top ten constitute approximately 40% of the sample. The material sequenced was sorted CD4+, CD8+, or CD8+CD57+ T cells (not recorded which) from PBMCs. The source is a human donor with aplastic anemia.

V and J are TRBV7-9 and TRBJ2-7, with 13 bases that match TRBD2. This CDR3 has 18 amino acids. CDR1 SEHNR and CDR2 FQNEAQ come from the germline V gene (reference sequence). With 3 bases clipped from V and 0 bases from J, the junction kept 8 bases outside the gene matches. For the CDR3, the DNA is TGTGCCAGCAGCTTCGCGACTAGCGGGGGGCTAACCTCCTACGAGCAGTACTTC. Its protein product is CASSFATSGGLTSYEQYF.

The chain uses TRBV9 and TRBJ1-1; perhaps TRBD1 as D (5 bases). Germline CDR1 and CDR2: SGDLS and YYNGEE. The CDR3 loop spans 15 amino acids. V lost 4 bases to trimming and J lost 10 bases, with 23 bases between them. The DNA of the CDR3 is TGTGCCAGCAGCTTTGAGACAGAGAACACAGATACAGCTTTCTTT. It translates to CASSFETENTDTAFF.

A note on this clonotype: One junction end does not reproduce the germline sequence, and a read error may be involved. The chain combines TRBV13 with TRBJ1-4; D remains ambiguous. The CDR3 length is 12 residues. Germline assignment: CDR1 PRHDT and CDR2 FYEKMQ (reference sequence). The CDR3, as DNA: TGTGCCACCAGCTGGACGGGTGAAAAACTGTTTTTT. This encodes CATSWTGEKLFF.

On this clonotype: An end of the junction differs from the germline gene, which may be a read error. The rearrangement joins TRBV11-2 to TRBJ2-5, with 8 positions matching TRBD2. This CDR3 has 12 amino acids. CDR1 is SGHAT and CDR2 is FQNNGV in the germline V gene. The CDR3 is CAGSGGRGTQYF. The CDR3 DNA reads TGTGCCGGCAGCGGGGGTAGAGGGACCCAGTACTTC.

On this clonotype: The limits of the CDR3 on the DNA are not certain, so only TCRdb's listed CDR3 is given. V usage is TRBV9 and J usage is TRBJ2-5. Germline CDR1 is SGDLS and CDR2 is YYNGEE. Including both end residues, the CDR3 is 14 amino acids long. The CDR3 loop is CASSASCRGYTFDF.

The chain uses TRBV5-6 and TRBJ1-2; no clear D. Trimming shortened V by 5 bases and J by 8 bases, and 10 bases separated the two germline ends. The germline V gene has CDR1 SGHDT and CDR2 YYEEEE. The CDR3 spans 11 residues. CDR3 protein: CASRTVGGYTF. The CDR3 nucleotides read TGTGCCAGCAGGACGGTTGGCGGCTACACCTTC.

V gene TRBV25-1 combines with J gene TRBJ1-2; D is undetermined. CDR1 is MGHDK and CDR2 is SYGVNS in the germline V gene. The CDR3 covers 14 residues. Trimming stripped 3 bases from V and 4 bases from J, with 12 bases between. CDR3 DNA: TGTGCCAGCAGTGACCAGCCGAGGAGCTATGGCTACACCTTC. Protein product: CASSDQPRSYGYTF.

As concerns this clonotype: Its ends do not fully match the called genes, so a read error is possible. The chain employs TRBV7-8 and TRBJ2-3, with D perhaps TRBD1 (5 bases). The CDR3 runs to 14 residues. Per germline, CDR1 SGHVS and CDR2 FQNEAQ. CDR3 nucleotide sequence: TGTGCCAGCAGCTTCCAGGTTACTGGGGCCAACGTCCTGTTT. Translation: CASSFQVTGANVLF.

Remarks on this clonotype: The germline gene is not matched at one end of the junction; a read error may be the cause. V gene TRBV5-1 combines with J gene TRBJ2-3; the D gene could be TRBD1 or TRBD2 (5 bases each). This CDR3 is built from 14 residues. The V gene's germline CDR1 is SGHRS and CDR2 YFSETQ. DNA for the CDR3: TGTGCCAGCAGCTTGGAGAGGGACGCGCATACGCAGTATTTT. Translating gives CASSLERDAHTQYF.